This T cell receptor (beta chain) is drawn from a study of shared clonotypes between healthy human individuals. Terminally differentiated effector memory CD45RA+ cells were left out of the naive CD8 fraction, which was CD45RO-negative and positively selected for CCR7. Adult donors, all healthy and HIV-negative, had no recent acute infections or vaccinations. Every one of the donors was a Caucasian adult that lived in Nashville, Tennessee. CDR1 LGHNA and CDR2 YNFKEQ come from the germline V gene. The CDR3 spans 15 residues. V was trimmed by 4 bases and J by 3 bases, leaving 15 bases between them. Only in-frame clones appear in the TCRdb table, and some are missing; sequencing was by immunoSEQ multiplex PCR. The sample carries about 600,000 clones, about 95% recorded once.

The V and J genes are TRBV4-2 and TRBJ1-2; D perhaps matches TRBD1 (5 bases). The sequence was obtained from a woman aged 25-40 years in good health. The sequenced sample consisted of naive CD8+ T cells sorted from blood. The CDR3, as DNA: TGTGCCAGCAGCCCCGGTAGGGGCGCGGACTATGGCTACACCTTC. It yields the protein CASSPGRGADYGYTF.